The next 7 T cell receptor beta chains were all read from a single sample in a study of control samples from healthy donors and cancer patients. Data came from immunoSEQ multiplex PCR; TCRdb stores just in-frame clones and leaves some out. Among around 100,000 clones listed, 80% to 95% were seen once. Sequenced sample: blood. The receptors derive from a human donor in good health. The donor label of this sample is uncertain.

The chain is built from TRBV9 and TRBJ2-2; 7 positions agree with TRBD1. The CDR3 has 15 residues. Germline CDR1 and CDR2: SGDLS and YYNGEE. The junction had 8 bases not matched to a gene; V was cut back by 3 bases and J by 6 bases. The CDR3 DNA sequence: TGTGCCAGCAGCGCCCAGGGGGTTAGCGCCGGGGAGCTGTTTTTT. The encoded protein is CASSAQGVSAGELFF. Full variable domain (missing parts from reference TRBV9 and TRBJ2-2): DSGVTQTPKHLITATGQRVTLRCSPRSGDLSVYWYQQSLDQGLQFLIQYYNGEERAKGNILERFSAQQFPDLHSELNLSSLELGDSALYFCASSAQGVSAGELFFGEGSRLTVL.

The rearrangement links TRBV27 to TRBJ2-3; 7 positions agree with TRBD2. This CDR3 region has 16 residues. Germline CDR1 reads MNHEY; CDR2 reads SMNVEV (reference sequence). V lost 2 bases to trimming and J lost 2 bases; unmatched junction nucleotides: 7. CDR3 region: CASSLTLAVNTDTQYF. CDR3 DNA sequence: TGTGCCAGCAGTTTAACGCTAGCGGTAAACACAGATACGCAGTATTTT.

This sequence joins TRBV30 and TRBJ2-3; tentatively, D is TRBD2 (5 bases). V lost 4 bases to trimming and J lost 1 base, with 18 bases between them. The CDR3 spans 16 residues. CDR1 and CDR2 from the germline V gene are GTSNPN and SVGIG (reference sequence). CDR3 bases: TGTGCCTGGACCCTCGCCCCGGGGTTTCGCACAGATACGCAGTATTTT. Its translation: CAWTLAPGFRTDTQYF.

The DNA of the CDR3 is TGTGCCAGCAGTTACCCGGGGACAGATACGCAGTATTTT. Protein: CASSYPGTDTQYF. V and J are TRBV6-5 and TRBJ2-3, with D tentatively TRBD2 (5 bases). With 2 bases removed from V and 3 bases from J, the gap between germline ends came to 6 bases. This CDR3 comprises 13 residues. Germline CDR1 MNHEY, CDR2 SVGAGI.

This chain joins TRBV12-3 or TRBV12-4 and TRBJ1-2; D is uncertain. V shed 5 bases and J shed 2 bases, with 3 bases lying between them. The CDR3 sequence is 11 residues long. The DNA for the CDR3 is TGTGCCAGCAGTCAAAACTATGGCTACACCTTC. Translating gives CASSQNYGYTF.

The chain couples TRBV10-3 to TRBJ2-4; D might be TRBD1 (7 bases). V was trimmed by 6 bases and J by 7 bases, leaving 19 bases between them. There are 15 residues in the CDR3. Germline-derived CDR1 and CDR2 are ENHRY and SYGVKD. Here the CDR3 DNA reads TGTGCCATCAGCACCGGAGGGGACAGTACCAACATTCAGTACTTC. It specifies CAISTGGDSTNIQYF.

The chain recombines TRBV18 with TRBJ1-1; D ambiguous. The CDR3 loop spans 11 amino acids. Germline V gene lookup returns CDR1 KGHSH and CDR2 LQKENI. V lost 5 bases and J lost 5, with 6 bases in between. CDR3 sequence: CASSTYTEAFF. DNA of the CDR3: TGTGCCAGCTCAACATATACTGAAGCTTTCTTT.